This entry concerns a single T cell receptor beta chain. Its antigen remains unknown. The source of the sample is a study of cytomegalovirus exposure and HLA in healthy donors. Study-wide points: Later, TCR association rates were found to vary by HLA locus, highest for DRB1 and lowest for HLA-C.

The CDR3 loop spans 15 amino acids. Germline-derived CDR1 and CDR2 are SGHNT and YENEEA. J was trimmed by 4 bases and V by 5 bases; bases with no gene match: 6. The study ran its PCR with 60 Vbeta and 13 Jbeta primers. The data were produced by immunoSEQ multiplex PCR, yet TCRdb's version contains in-frame clones alone and is incomplete. Its table records about 110,000 clones. V gene TRBV11-3 combines with J gene TRBJ2-1, with TRBD1 matching over 9 bases. The source is a middle-aged man in good health and CMV-seropositive. Specimen: PBMCs. The CDR3 spells CASSPSGQGYNEQFF. The CDR3, as DNA: TGTGCCAGCAGCCCATCGGGACAGGGATACAATGAGCAGTTCTTC. The whole variable domain, filled in from reference TRBV11-3 and TRBJ2-1, reads EAGVVQSPRYKIIEKKQPVAFWCNPISGHNTLYWYLQNLGQGPELLIRYENEEAVDDSQLPKDRFSAERLKGVDSTLKIQPAELGDSAVYLCASSPSGQGYNEQFFGPGTRLTVL.